This TCR beta chain is drawn from a study of control samples from healthy donors and cancer patients (dated by TCRdb to the early 2020s). Library prep was done by the immunoSEQ multiplex PCR assay. TCRdb mirrors the immuneACCESS table, restricted to in-frame sequences. Some clones are absent from its copies; in checked studies, under half trace to an unresolved V gene, and the reason for the others is unknown. This sample holds 150,000 or so clones; about 94% were observed only once. The top ten constitute 0.68% of the sample. CDR1 is given as ENHRY and CDR2 as SYGVKD, both from the germline V gene. The CDR3 measures 13 amino acids from cysteine to phenylalanine. Here the CDR3 DNA is all that survives: 39 bases in frame from base 1. Deletion took 8 bases off V and 6 bases off J, with a span of 16 bases between the germline ends. On this clone itself: No antigen is known for it. No clone much larger than this one lies a single base away; base qualities are absent.

The sequencing input was blood. The sequence derives from a woman in her 30s in good health. The chain couples TRBV10-3 to TRBJ1-1; matching of 6 bases hints at TRBD1 as the D gene. The DNA is TGTGCCATCGGGAAAGGGGGGCGGGCTGAAGCTTTCTTT. Its protein product is CAIGKGGRAEAFF.